These T cell receptor beta chains were read from a single sample in a study of T cell responses to AZD1222 COVID-19 vaccine. The protocol was immunoSEQ multiplex PCR, while the TCRdb copy is restricted to in-frame clones and leaves out a portion. The table has 90,000 to 120,000 clones, approximately 92% seen once. The specimen was peripheral blood, collected 28 days after the second AZD1222 dose. All receptors derive from an adult who received the AZD1222 COVID-19 vaccine. The CDR3 runs from the conserved cysteine through the conserved F or W. The D gene is left open where the match is weak. Not every row has a clone size; where given, it reads once, few, many or a size class.

V	D	size	J	DNA	CDR3
TRBV5-1	-	many	TRBJ1-1	TGCGCCAGCAGCCCCGATTCGACACCGGTCCGGGTAGCTTTCTTT	CASSPDSTPVRVAFF
TRBV3-1/TRBV3-2	-	-	TRBJ2-1	TGTGCCAGCAGCTCTGATTCGACAGAGCTCTCCTACAATGAGCAGTTCTTC	CASSSDSTELSYNEQFF
TRBV2	-	-	TRBJ2-5	TGTGCCAGCAGTGAAGGGTCGTCCCCCTTAGAGACCCAGTACTTC	CASSEGSSPLETQYF
TRBV5-6	-	-	TRBJ1-2	TGTGCCAGCAGCCTATCCCCGGGCGACCCCATCGCCACCTTC	CASSLSPGDPIATF
TRBV19	-	-	TRBJ2-7	TGTGCCAGTAGTAGGGGGACCAGGTTATTCTACGAGCAGTACTTC	CASSRGTRLFYEQYF
TRBV24-1	TRBD1	-	TRBJ1-1	TGTGCCACCAAACAGGGGGCGCTTACTGAAGCTTTCTTT	CATKQGALTEAFF
TRBV7-2	-	-	TRBJ1-3	TGTGCCAGCAGCTTAGTGTCGGCCCCTGGAAACACCATATATTTT	CASSLVSAPGNTIYF
TRBV7-9	-	-	TRBJ2-1	TGTGCCAGCAGCTTTATTGGGGGGGCTGCGAGCAATGAGCAGTTCTTC	CASSFIGGAASNEQFF
TRBV9	-	-	TRBJ1-1	TGTGCCAGCAGCGCCTCGGGACGGATGAACACTGAAGCTTTCTTT	CASSASGRMNTEAFF
TRBV5-1	TRBD1	-	TRBJ1-5	TGCGCCAGCAGCGGGTGGGGTGTAGGGGGCACGCAGCCCCAGCATTTT	CASSGWGVGGTQPQHF
TRBV6-1	-	medium-sized	TRBJ2-7	TGTGCCAGCAGTGAGGGACAAAGCTCCTACGAGCAGTACTTC	CASSEGQSSYEQYF
TRBV19	-	-	TRBJ2-2	TGTGCCAGTAGTGTCAAGGAGGGCGGGGAGCTGTTTTTT	CASSVKEGGELFF
TRBV20-1	-	-	TRBJ1-1	TGCAGTGCTAGTTCAGGGCCGAACACTGAAGCTTTCTTT	CSASSGPNTEAFF
TRBV3-1/TRBV3-2	TRBD1	-	TRBJ1-3	TGTGCCAGCAGCAAGGGACAGAGCTCTGGAAACACCATATATTTT	CASSKGQSSGNTIYF
TRBV7-8	-	-	TRBJ1-1	TGTGCCAGCAGCTCAGCGCGGGGAGGGGGCACTGAAGCTTTCTTT	CASSSARGGGTEAFF
TRBV9	-	-	TRBJ1-4	TGTGCCAGCAGCCCCAGGAAATTAGTTCGCGAAAAACTGTTTTTT	CASSPRKLVREKLFF
TRBV7-9	TRBD1	-	TRBJ1-1	TGTGCCAGCAGCTTACCGGACAGGGGGCACCTGGAAGCTTTCTTT	CASSLPDRGHLEAFF
TRBV27	TRBD2	-	TRBJ2-7	TGTGCCAGTAAAAGCGGGAGTCTCGACGAGCAGTACTTC	CASKSGSLDEQYF
TRBV28	-	-	TRBJ2-6	TGTGCCAGCAGTGACACGGCAAGAGGGGCCAACGTCCTGACTTTC	CASSDTARGANVLTF
TRBV5-8	-	-	TRBJ1-6	TGTGCCAGCAGCTCCAGGACACTTATTTCACCCCTCCACTTT	CASSSRTLISPLHF
TRBV7-2	-	-	TRBJ2-1	TGTGCCAGCAGCCCCCCGGGGCGGTACAATGAGCAGTTCTTC	CASSPPGRYNEQFF
TRBV28	TRBD1	once	TRBJ2-4	TGTGCCAGCAGTTCACAATACCCGGGACAGGGTAAAAACATTCAGTACTTC	CASSSQYPGQGKNIQYF
TRBV24-1	TRBD2	once	TRBJ2-7	TGTGCCACCAGTGATCTCCGGGGGGGAGAGCAGTACTTC	CATSDLRGGEQYF
TRBV4-1	-	-	TRBJ2-2	TGCGCCAGCAGCCAAAGGAACACCGGGGAGCTGTTTTTT	CASSQRNTGELFF
TRBV27	-	-	TRBJ1-6	TGTGCCAGCAGTTTATCAAATAATTCACCCCTCCACTTT	CASSLSNNSPLHF
TRBV6-6	-	-	TRBJ1-1	TGTGCCAGCACCCCCTGGGGGACACCAGGGTCTGAAGCTTTCTTT	CASTPWGTPGSEAFF
TRBV12-3/TRBV12-4	-	-	TRBJ1-1	TGTGCCAGCAGACAGGGTTTGAACACTGAAGCTTTCTTT	CASRQGLNTEAFF
TRBV6-1	TRBD1	-	TRBJ2-7	TGTGCCAGCAGTGAACGACAGGGTGCGAGCGAGCAGTACTTC	CASSERQGASEQYF